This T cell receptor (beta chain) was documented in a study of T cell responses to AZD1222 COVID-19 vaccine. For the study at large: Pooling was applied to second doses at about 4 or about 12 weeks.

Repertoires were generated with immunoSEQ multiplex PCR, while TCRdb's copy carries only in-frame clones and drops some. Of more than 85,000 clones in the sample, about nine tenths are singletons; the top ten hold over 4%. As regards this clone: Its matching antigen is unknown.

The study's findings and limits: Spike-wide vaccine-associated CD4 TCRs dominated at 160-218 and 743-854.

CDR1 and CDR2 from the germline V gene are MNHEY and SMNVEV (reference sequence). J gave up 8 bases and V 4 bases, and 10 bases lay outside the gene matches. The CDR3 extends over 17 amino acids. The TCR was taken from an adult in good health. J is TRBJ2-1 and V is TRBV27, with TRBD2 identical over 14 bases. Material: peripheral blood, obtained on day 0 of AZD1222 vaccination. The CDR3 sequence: CASSYDRTSGGLDEQFF. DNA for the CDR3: TGTGCCAGCAGTTATGACAGGACTAGCGGGGGGTTGGATGAGCAGTTCTTC.